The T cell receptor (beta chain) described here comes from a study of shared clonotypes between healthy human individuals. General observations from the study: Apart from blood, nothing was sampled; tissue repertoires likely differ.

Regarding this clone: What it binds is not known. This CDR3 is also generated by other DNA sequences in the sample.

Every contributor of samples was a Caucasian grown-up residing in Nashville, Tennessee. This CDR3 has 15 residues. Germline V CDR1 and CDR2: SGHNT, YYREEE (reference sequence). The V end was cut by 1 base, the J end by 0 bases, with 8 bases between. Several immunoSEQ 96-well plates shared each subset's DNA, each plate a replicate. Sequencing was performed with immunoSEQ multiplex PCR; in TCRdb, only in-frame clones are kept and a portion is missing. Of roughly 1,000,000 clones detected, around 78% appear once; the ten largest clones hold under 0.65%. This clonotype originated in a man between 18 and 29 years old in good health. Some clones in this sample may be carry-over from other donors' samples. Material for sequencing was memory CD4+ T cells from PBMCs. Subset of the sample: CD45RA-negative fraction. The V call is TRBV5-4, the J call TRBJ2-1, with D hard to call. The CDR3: CASSLPGGSYNEQFF. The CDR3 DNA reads TGTGCCAGCAGCTTGCCCGGCGGCTCCTACAATGAGCAGTTCTTC.